The rows below give T cell receptor beta chains drawn from one sample of a study of blood T cell repertoires in COVID-19. Clones were read by immunoSEQ multiplex PCR, and TCRdb kept only the in-frame ones, dropping some. The data hold about 81,000 clones, with around nine tenths observed a single time. Sequenced sample: peripheral blood. These receptors were obtained from a woman aged 80 or over with acute or convalescent COVID-19. Each CDR3 is given with its conserved first and last residue. D genes are given only for firm matches. Rows may omit the clone size; those that give it use once, few, many or a size class.

V gene	J gene	clone size	D gene	CDR3 DNA	CDR3 protein
TRBV21-1	TRBJ1-3	-	-	TGTGCCAGCAGCATTGGGACAGCAGTAAACACCATATATTTT	CASSIGTAVNTIYF
TRBV7-8	TRBJ1-5	-	-	TGTGCCAGCAGCTTACTGACTGTCAATCAGCCCCAGCATTTT	CASSLLTVNQPQHF
TRBV11-2	TRBJ1-4	-	TRBD1	TGTGCCAGCAGCTCCCTCTGGGGACAGGGGGACGAAAAACTGTTTTTT	CASSSLWGQGDEKLFF
TRBV2	TRBJ1-3	-	-	TGTGCCAGCAGTGATATCCCGAGGCCGAGATCTGGAAACACCATATATTTT	CASSDIPRPRSGNTIYF
TRBV10-3	TRBJ1-2	-	TRBD1	TGTGCCATCTCACGGGACAGGGGGGATATTGACTATGGCTACACCTTC	CAISRDRGDIDYGYTF
TRBV2	TRBJ1-5	-	-	TGTGCCAGCAGATCAGGAACCCATAGCAATCAGCCCCAGCATTTT	CASRSGTHSNQPQHF
TRBV5-6	TRBJ2-3	-	-	TGTGCCAGCAGCTTGGGGGGGCGTGAGACAGATACGCAGTATTTT	CASSLGGRETDTQYF
TRBV15	TRBJ2-7	-	TRBD1	TGTGCCACCAGCCTAGGGGGCACAGGGACCTACGAGCAGTACTTC	CATSLGGTGTYEQYF
TRBV2	TRBJ1-1	-	-	TGTGCCAGCAGTGATCGCCAGACTGAAGCTTTCTTT	CASSDRQTEAFF
TRBV5-6	TRBJ1-2	-	TRBD1	TGTGCCAGCAGCACCCGGGACAGACCTAACTATGGCTACACCTTC	CASSTRDRPNYGYTF
TRBV3-1/TRBV3-2	TRBJ1-2	once	-	TGTGCCAGCAGCCAAGCAGGAAACTATGGCTACACCTTC	CASSQAGNYGYTF
TRBV5-1	TRBJ2-1	-	TRBD1	TGCGCCAGCAGCTTGAGGGACAGCTTCGATGAGCAGTTCTTC	CASSLRDSFDEQFF
TRBV5-1	TRBJ2-5	-	-	TGCGCCAGCAGTGTGGGGCATTTCGGGGAGACCCAGTACTTC	CASSVGHFGETQYF
TRBV5-1	TRBJ2-7	-	TRBD2	TGCGCCAGCAGCCCCGGACTAGCGGGCATCTACGAGCAGTACTTC	CASSPGLAGIYEQYF
TRBV21-1	TRBJ2-5	-	-	TGTGCCAGCAGCAAAGAGGACTGCCAAGAGACCCAGTACTTC	CASSKEDCQETQYF
TRBV7-9	TRBJ2-1	-	TRBD2	TGTGCCAGCAGCTGGGCCGGGACTAGCGGCTACAATGAGCAGTTCTTC	CASSWAGTSGYNEQFF
TRBV5-8	TRBJ2-3	-	-	TGTGCCAGCAGCTTGTTCCCCCAGGGCGATACGCAGTATTTT	CASSLFPQGDTQYF
TRBV5-5	TRBJ2-7	-	TRBD1	TGTGCCAGCAGCCGTTACCCGGGACAGTCCTACGAGCAGTACTTC	CASSRYPGQSYEQYF
TRBV2	TRBJ2-7	-	-	TGTGCCAGCAGCCCCCTTGGGTGGGGCAGGGACTTGTACGAGCAGTACTTC	CASSPLGWGRDLYEQYF
TRBV7-2	TRBJ1-2	-	TRBD1	TGTGCCAGCAGCGAGGACAGGGATGGCTATGGCTACACCTTC	CASSEDRDGYGYTF
TRBV3-1/TRBV3-2	TRBJ1-1	-	TRBD1	TGTGCCAGCAGCCAATGGGGACAGGGTAACACTGAAGCTTTCTTT	CASSQWGQGNTEAFF
TRBV9	TRBJ1-1	-	-	TGTGCCAGCAGCGTAGGCAGTTACACTGAAGCTTTCTTT	CASSVGSYTEAFF
TRBV6-5	TRBJ1-1	-	-	TGTGCCAGCAGACAAGCGGGAGGCACTGAAGCTTTCTTT	CASRQAGGTEAFF
TRBV19	TRBJ1-5	-	-	TGTGCCAGTAGTCTAAAAAGGGGTAGCAATCAGCCCCAGCATTTT	CASSLKRGSNQPQHF
TRBV7-2	TRBJ2-1	-	-	TGTGCCAGCAGCTTCGATATGGGCGTCTACAATGAGCAGTTCTTC	CASSFDMGVYNEQFF
TRBV18	TRBJ2-2	-	TRBD1	TGTGCCAGCTCAACCGGGACAGGGAACACCGGGGAGCTGTTTTTT	CASSTGTGNTGELFF
TRBV7-9	TRBJ2-1	once	TRBD2	TGTGCCAGCAGCTCCGATAGCGGGAGAAGAGATGAGCAGTTCTTC	CASSSDSGRRDEQFF
TRBV3-1/TRBV3-2	TRBJ2-3	-	-	TGTGCCAGCAGCCACCTTTTAAGTCGGGGGGCTGGAGATACGCAGTATTTT	CASSHLLSRGAGDTQYF
TRBV19	TRBJ2-3	once	TRBD2	TGTGCCACCTGGGGTAGCGGGGGGCGCACAGATACGCAGTATTTT	CATWGSGGRTDTQYF
TRBV6-2/TRBV6-3	TRBJ2-3	-	TRBD2	TGTGCCAGCAGTTACTCCCTACTAGCGGGGGGGCTTGATACGCAGTATTTT	CASSYSLLAGGLDTQYF
TRBV19	TRBJ1-1	once	-	TGTGCCAGTAGTGGAAACAGGGCACGGAACACTGAAGCTTTCTTT	CASSGNRARNTEAFF
TRBV9	TRBJ1-2	-	-	TGTGCCAGCAGCGTAGCAGAGGGGGACTATGGCTACACCTTC	CASSVAEGDYGYTF
TRBV7-2	TRBJ1-6	-	TRBD1	TGTGCCAGCAGCCCCCCCCATGGACAGGGACGCTCACCCCTCCACTTT	CASSPPHGQGRSPLHF
TRBV19	TRBJ1-2	-	-	TGTGCCAGTAGAATCCCAGGGTTTGTGGGCTACACCTTC	CASRIPGFVGYTF
TRBV27	TRBJ1-1	-	-	TGTGCCAGCAGTCAATTCTGGGCAGGGTCTGAAGCTTTCTTT	CASSQFWAGSEAFF
TRBV9	TRBJ2-1	-	-	TGTGCCAGCTCCCAGGCCGTAGACAATGAGCAGTTCTTC	CASSQAVDNEQFF
TRBV7-8	TRBJ1-1	-	-	TGTGCCAGCAGCTTAGTTCCCAACACAAGGGGGACTGAAGCTTTCTTT	CASSLVPNTRGTEAFF
TRBV19	TRBJ2-1	-	TRBD1	TGTGCCAGTACCCGGACAGGGAGTTTGGGCGATGAGCAGTTCTTC	CASTRTGSLGDEQFF
TRBV19	TRBJ1-3	-	-	TGTGCCAGTAGTATCGACAGTAGATCTGGAAACACCATATATTTT	CASSIDSRSGNTIYF
TRBV5-6	TRBJ1-1	once	-	TGTGCCAGCAGCTCCTCGCGTCGTAACACTGAAGCTTTCTTT	CASSSSRRNTEAFF
TRBV5-1	TRBJ1-1	-	-	TGCGCCAGCAGCTTGGTGGGGCGGTTGAACACTGAAGCTTTCTTT	CASSLVGRLNTEAFF
TRBV12-5	TRBJ2-3	-	-	TGTGCTAGTGCCACCGTTCGGACAGATACGCAGTATTTT	CASATVRTDTQYF
TRBV7-6	TRBJ1-3	once	-	TGTGCCAGCAGCTCGGGGGGTACAGTTCCAGGAAACACCATATATTTT	CASSSGGTVPGNTIYF
TRBV9	TRBJ1-4	-	TRBD1	TGTGCCAGCAAACGGACAGGGGAGGAAAAACTGTTTTTT	CASKRTGEEKLFF
TRBV10-1	TRBJ2-1	-	-	TGCGCCAGCAGTTACTATGAGCAGTTCTTC	CASSYYEQFF
TRBV7-2	TRBJ1-2	-	-	TGTGCCAGCAGCTTAGCATCCGCTAACTATGGCTACACCTTC	CASSLASANYGYTF
TRBV6-5	TRBJ1-5	-	TRBD1	TGTGCCACCCCAGCCACCAGGGGGAGCAATCAGCCCCAGCATTTT	CATPATRGSNQPQHF
TRBV6-6	TRBJ2-7	-	TRBD1	TGTGCCAGCAGTTACGGGGGGACAGGGTCGGGCGAGCAGTACTTC	CASSYGGTGSGEQYF
TRBV9	TRBJ2-1	-	-	TGTGCCAGCAGCGTAGGTTCCAGGGACAATGAGCAGTTCTTC	CASSVGSRDNEQFF